The following is a TCR beta chain sequence with its context. The sample belongs to a study of T-cell reconstitution after alpha-beta-depleted transplantation in children. Using unique molecular identifiers, the investigators prepared the TCRbeta library. TCRdb analysed the PCR reads with MiXCR anew, one entry per CDR3 protein. The data contain around 670,000 distinct CDR3 sequences, roughly 13% of them singletons. Germline V gene sequence: CDR1 ENHRY, CDR2 SYGVKD. V was pared by 7 bases and J by 4 bases, with 17 bases between. The CDR3 is 15 amino acids. The V call is TRBV10-3, the J call TRBJ1-3; D gene ambiguous. Sequenced material: PBMCs, taken before TCRalphabeta/CD19-depleted stem cell transplant. This receptor was identified in a girl aged 2-10 years with congenital amegakaryocytic thrombocytopenia, due to receive a stem cell transplant. DNA of the CDR3: TGTGCCATCACCAACGGAAACATTGGGGGAAACACCATATATTTT. As protein: CAITNGNIGGNTIYF.